This T cell receptor beta chain was identified in a study of blood T cells in healthy people across ages. Study summary: Through template switching, about one barcoded beta molecule was captured per two T cells, as measured in model experiments.

The V gene lost 5 bases and the J gene lost 6 bases, with 16 bases spanning the gap. The V gene's germline CDR1 is SEHNR and CDR2 FQNEAQ (reference sequence). The CDR3 covers 15 residues. Study observations and caveats: When set beside aged donors, long-lived donors presented more naive CD4+ cells and higher diversity.

The authors ran a second PCR of about 6 to 11 cycles using a sample-barcoded 5' primer and a J-beta primer mix. Each cDNA was tagged by a template-switch adaptor containing 12 random nucleotides. Via MiXCR, TCRdb re-called the 5' RACE reads, giving one row per CDR3 protein. The table lists roughly 1,300,000 distinct CDR3 sequences, 55% to 75% of them singletons. Notes on this clonotype: Its antigen is not known.

This rearrangement joins TRBV7-9 to TRBJ1-4; TRBD1 is a possible D gene (5 bases). Sequencing was performed on blood. This sequence was found in a man aged 18-30 years in good health. The CDR3 spells CASSRLGEEDEKLFF. The CDR3 DNA follows: TGTGCCAGCAGCCGGTTAGGGGAGGAGGATGAAAAACTGTTTTTT.